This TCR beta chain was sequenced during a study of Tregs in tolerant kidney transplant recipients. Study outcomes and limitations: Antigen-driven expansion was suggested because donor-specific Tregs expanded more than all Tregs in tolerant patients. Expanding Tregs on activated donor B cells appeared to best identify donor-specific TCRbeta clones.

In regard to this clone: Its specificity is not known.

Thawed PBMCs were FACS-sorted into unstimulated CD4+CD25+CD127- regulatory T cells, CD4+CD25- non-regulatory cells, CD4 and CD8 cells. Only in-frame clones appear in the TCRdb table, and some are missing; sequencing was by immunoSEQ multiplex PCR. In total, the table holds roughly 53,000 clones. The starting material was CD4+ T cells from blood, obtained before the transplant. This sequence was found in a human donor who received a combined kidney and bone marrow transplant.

This CDR3 reads CASSPRAGEKLFF. The covered CDR3 bases are TGTGCCAGCAGCCCAAGGGCAGGGGAAAAA. The chain carries TRBV7-2 and TRBJ1-4; a weak D match, TRBD1 (5 bases). The read ends 3 residues shy of where the CDR3 ends; the end is completed using the germline J gene. The CDR3 length is 13 residues. The V end was cut by 5 bases, the J end by 8 bases, with 12 bases between. The germline gives CDR1 SGHTA, CDR2 FQGNSA.